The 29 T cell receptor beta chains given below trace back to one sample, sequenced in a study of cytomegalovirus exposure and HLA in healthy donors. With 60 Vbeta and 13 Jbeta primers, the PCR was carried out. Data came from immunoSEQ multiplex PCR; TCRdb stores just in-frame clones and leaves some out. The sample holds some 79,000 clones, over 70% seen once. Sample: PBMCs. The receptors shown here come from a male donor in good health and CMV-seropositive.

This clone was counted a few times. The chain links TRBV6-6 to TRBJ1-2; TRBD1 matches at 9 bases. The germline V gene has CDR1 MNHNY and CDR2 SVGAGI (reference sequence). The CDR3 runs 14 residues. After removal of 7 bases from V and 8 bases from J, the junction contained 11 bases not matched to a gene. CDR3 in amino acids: CASTPDRGFRGYTF. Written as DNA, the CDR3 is TGTGCCAGCACCCCGGACAGGGGATTTCGGGGCTACACCTTC.

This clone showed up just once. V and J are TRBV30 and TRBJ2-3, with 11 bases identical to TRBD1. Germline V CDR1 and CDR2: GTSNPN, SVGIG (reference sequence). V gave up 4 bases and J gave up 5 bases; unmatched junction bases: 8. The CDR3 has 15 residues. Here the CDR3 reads CAWNHPGQGVDTQYF. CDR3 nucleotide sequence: TGTGCCTGGAATCATCCGGGACAGGGGGTAGATACGCAGTATTTT.

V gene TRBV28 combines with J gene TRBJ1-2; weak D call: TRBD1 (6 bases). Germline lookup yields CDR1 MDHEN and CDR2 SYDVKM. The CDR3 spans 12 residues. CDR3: CAARRGGYGYTF. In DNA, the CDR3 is TGTGCTGCCCGCAGGGGCGGTTATGGCTACACCTTC.

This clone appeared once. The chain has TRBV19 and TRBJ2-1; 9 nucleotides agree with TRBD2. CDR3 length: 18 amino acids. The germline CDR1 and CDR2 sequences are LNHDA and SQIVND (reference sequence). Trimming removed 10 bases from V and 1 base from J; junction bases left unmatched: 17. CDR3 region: CATSSFPGGRGSYNEQFF. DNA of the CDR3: TGTGCCACCTCAAGCTTCCCGGGCGGGAGGGGGTCCTACAATGAGCAGTTCTTC.

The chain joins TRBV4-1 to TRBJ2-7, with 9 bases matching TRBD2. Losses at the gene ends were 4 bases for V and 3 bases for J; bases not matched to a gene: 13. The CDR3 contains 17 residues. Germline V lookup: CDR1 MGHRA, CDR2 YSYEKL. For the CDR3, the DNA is TGCGCCAGCAGCCTGATGGAACCGGGACTAGCACTCTACGAGCAGTACTTC. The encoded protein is CASSLMEPGLALYEQYF.

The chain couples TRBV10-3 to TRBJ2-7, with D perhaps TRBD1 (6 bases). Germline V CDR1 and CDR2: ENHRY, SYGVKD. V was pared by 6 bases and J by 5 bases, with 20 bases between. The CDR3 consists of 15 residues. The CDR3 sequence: CAISLGASESDEQYF. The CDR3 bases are TGTGCCATCAGCCTGGGGGCGTCGGAGTCTGACGAGCAGTACTTC.

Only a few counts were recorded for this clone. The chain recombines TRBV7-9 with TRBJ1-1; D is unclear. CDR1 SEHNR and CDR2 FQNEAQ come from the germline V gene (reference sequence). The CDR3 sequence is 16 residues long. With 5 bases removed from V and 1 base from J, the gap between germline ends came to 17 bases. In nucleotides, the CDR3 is TGTGCCAGCAGCCCTCGAGTAGGACTCGGGAACACTGAAGCTTTCTTT. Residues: CASSPRVGLGNTEAFF.

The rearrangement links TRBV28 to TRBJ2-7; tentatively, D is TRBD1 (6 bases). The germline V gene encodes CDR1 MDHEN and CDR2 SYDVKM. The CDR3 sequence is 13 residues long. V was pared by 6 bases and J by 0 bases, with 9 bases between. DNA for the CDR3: TGTGCCAGCAGCAACAGGGTCTCCTACGAGCAGTACTTC. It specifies CASSNRVSYEQYF.

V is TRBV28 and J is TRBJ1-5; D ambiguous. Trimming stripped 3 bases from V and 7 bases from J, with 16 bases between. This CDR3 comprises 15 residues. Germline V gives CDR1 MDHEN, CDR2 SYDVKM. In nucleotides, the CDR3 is TGTGCCAGCAGTTTTAGCGCTGGGGAGAGCCAGCCCCAGCATTTT. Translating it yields CASSFSAGESQPQHF.

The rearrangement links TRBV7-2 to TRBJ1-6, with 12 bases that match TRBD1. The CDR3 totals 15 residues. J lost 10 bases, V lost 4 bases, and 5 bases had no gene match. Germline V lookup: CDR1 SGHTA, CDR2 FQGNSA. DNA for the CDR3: TGTGCCAGCAGCTCGGGACAGGGGGCGAAGTCACCCCTCCACTTT. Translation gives CASSSGQGAKSPLHF.

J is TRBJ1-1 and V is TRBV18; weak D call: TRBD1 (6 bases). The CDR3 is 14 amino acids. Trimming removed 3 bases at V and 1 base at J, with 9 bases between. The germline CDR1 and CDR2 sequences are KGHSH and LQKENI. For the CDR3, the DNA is TGTGCCAGCTCACCGCAGGACAGGAACACTGAAGCTTTCTTT. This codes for CASSPQDRNTEAFF.

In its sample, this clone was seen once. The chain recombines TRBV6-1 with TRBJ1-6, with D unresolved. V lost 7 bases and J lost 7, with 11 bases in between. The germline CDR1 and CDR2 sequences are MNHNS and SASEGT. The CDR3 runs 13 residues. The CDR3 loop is CASTYGENSPLHF. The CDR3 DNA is TGTGCCAGCACTTACGGAGAGAATTCACCCCTCCACTTT.

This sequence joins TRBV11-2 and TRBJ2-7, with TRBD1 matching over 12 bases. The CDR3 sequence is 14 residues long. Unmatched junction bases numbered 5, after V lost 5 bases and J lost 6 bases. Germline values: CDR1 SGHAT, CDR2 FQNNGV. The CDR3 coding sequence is TGTGCCAGCAGCACTCGGGACAGGGGGCTCGAGCAGTACTTC. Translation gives CASSTRDRGLEQYF.

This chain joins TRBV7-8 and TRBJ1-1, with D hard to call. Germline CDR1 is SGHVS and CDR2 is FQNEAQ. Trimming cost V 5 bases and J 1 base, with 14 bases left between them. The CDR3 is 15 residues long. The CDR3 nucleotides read TGTGCCAGCAGCCCCCTGGCCTCCAGGAACACTGAAGCTTTCTTT. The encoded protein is CASSPLASRNTEAFF.

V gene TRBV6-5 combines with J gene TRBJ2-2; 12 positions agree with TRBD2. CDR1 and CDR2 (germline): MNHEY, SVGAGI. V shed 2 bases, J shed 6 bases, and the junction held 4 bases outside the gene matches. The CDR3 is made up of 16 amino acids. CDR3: CASSYLAGGPAGELFF. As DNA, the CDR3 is TGTGCCAGCAGTTACCTAGCGGGGGGGCCAGCCGGGGAGCTGTTTTTT.

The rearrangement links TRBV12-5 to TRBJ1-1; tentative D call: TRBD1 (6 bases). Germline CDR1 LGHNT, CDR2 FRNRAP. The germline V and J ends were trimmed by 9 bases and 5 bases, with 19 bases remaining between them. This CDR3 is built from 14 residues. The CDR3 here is CASSPWGRGTEAFF. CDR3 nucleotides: TGTGCTAGCAGCCCTTGGGGCAGGGGAACTGAAGCTTTCTTT.

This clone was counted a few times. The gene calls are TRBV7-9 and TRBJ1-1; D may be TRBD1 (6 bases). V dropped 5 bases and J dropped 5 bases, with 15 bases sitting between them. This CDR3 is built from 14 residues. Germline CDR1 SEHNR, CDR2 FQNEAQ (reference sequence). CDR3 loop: CASSRQALGTEAFF. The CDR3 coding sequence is TGTGCCAGCAGCCGACAGGCCCTAGGGACTGAAGCTTTCTTT.

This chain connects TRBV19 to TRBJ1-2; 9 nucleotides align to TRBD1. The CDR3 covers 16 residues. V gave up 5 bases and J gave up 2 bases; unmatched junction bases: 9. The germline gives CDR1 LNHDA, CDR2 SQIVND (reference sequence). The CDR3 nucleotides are TGTGCCAGTAGTCGGTCCGGGACAGGGTCAAACTATGGCTACACCTTC. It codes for CASSRSGTGSNYGYTF.

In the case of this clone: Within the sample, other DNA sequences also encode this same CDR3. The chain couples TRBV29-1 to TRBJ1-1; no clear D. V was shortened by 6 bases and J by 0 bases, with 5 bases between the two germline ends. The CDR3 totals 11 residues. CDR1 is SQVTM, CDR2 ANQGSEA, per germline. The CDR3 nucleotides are TGCAGCGTACAGATGAACACTGAAGCTTTCTTT. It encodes CSVQMNTEAFF.

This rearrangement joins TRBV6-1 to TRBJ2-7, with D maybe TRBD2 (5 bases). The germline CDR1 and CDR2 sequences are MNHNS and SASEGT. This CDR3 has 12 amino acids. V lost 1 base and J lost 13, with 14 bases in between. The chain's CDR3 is CASSEVFGVTYF. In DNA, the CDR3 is TGTGCCAGCAGTGAAGTATTCGGGGTGACATACTTC.

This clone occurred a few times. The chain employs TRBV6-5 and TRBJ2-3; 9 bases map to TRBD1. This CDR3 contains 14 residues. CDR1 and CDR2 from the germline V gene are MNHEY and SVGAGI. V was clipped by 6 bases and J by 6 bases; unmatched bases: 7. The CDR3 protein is CASSRTGEQDTQYF. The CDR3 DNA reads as TGTGCCAGCAGCCGGACAGGGGAACAGGATACGCAGTATTTT.

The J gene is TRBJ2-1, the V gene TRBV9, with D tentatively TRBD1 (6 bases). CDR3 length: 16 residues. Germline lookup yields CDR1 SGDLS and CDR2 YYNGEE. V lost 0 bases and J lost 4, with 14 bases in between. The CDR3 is CASSVVGQGPYNEQFF. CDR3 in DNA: TGTGCCAGCAGCGTAGTTGGGCAGGGGCCATACAATGAGCAGTTCTTC.

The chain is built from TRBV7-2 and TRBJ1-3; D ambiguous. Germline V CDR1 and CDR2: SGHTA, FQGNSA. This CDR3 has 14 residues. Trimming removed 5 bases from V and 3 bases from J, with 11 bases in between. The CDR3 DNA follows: TGTGCCAGCAGCGAACAGCTGTATGGAAACACCATATATTTT. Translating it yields CASSEQLYGNTIYF.

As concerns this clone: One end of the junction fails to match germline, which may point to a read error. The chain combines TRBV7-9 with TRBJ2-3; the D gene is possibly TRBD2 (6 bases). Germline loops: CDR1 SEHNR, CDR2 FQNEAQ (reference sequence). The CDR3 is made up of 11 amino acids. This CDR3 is CASSLAQGLYF. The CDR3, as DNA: TGTGCCAGCAGCCTAGCGCAGGGCCTGTATTTT. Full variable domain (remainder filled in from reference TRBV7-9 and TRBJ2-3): DTGVSQNPRHKITKRGQNVTFRCDPISEHNRLYWYRQTLGQGPEFLTYFQNEAQLEKSRLLSDRFSAERPKGSFSTLEIQRTEQGDSAMYLCASSLAQGLYFGPGTRLTVL.

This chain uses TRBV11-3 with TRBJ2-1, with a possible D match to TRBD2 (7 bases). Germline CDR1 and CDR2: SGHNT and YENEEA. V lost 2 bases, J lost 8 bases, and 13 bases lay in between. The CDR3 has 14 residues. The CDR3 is CASSLTAGADEQFF. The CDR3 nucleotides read TGTGCCAGCAGCTTAACGGCGGGGGCCGATGAGCAGTTCTTC.

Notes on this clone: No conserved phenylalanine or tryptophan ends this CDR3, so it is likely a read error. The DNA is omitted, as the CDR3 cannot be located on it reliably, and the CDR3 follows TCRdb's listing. CDR3: CASSSGQGAFNPPV. V and J are TRBV28 and TRBJ1-4; whether TRBD1, the table's D call, matches the DNA was not checked. The germline V gene encodes CDR1 MDHEN and CDR2 SYDVKM. Including both end residues, the CDR3 is 14 amino acids long.

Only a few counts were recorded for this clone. CDR3 region: CAIKNRGLNTEAFF. The CDR3 DNA follows: TGTGCCATCAAAAACAGGGGGTTGAACACTGAAGCTTTCTTT. The chain has TRBV10-3 and TRBJ1-1; 8 bases match TRBD1. The length of the CDR3 is 14 residues. Germline lookup yields CDR1 ENHRY and CDR2 SYGVKD. After removal of 7 bases from V and 0 bases from J, the junction contained 4 bases not matched to a gene.

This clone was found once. This CDR3 reads CASSYTRSYNSPLHF. The CDR3 DNA reads as TGTGCCAGCAGTTACACTAGATCGTATAATTCACCCCTCCACTTT. The chain uses TRBV6-6 and TRBJ1-6; D is unclear. Trimming took off 2 bases at V and 4 bases at J, with 9 bases between the two ends. CDR1 is MNHNY, CDR2 SVGAGI, per germline (reference sequence). This CDR3 region has 15 residues.

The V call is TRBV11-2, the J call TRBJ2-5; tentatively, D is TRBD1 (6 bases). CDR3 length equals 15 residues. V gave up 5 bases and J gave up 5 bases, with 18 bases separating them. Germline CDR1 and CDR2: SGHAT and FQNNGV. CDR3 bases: TGTGCCAGCAGCCAATTCCATGGGGGCCGGGAGACCCAGTACTTC. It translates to CASSQFHGGRETQYF.